Below are 21 T cell receptor beta chains sequenced from a single sample in a study of blood T cell repertoires in COVID-19. The method was immunoSEQ multiplex PCR; TCRdb's version includes in-frame clones alone and lacks a portion of them. The table includes a few hundred thousand clones, under 90% detected once. The sequencing input was peripheral blood. The receptors were sampled from a man aged 50-60 years with acute or convalescent COVID-19.

The chain combines TRBV19 with TRBJ1-2; tentatively, D is TRBD1 (5 bases). With 6 bases removed from V and 5 bases from J, the gap between germline ends came to 16 bases. This CDR3 is built from 14 residues. Germline CDR1 is LNHDA and CDR2 is SQIVND (reference sequence). CDR3 in amino acids: CASRNRLLGYGYTF. CDR3 coding DNA: TGTGCCAGTAGGAACAGGCTTTTAGGGTATGGCTACACCTTC.

This rearrangement joins TRBV2 to TRBJ2-4, with a weak D call TRBD2 (6 bases). The V and J ends lost 4 bases and 1 base respectively, with 11 bases between them. The CDR3 sequence is 15 residues long. Germline CDR1 is SNHLY and CDR2 is FYNNEI. CDR3 nucleotides: TGTGCCAGCAGTGCGGGGGTCACCGCCAAAAACATTCAGTACTTC. This translates into CASSAGVTAKNIQYF.

This clone has more than one count but fewer than ten. V gene TRBV28 combines with J gene TRBJ1-5; 8 bases are a match to TRBD1. The germline V gene has CDR1 MDHEN and CDR2 SYDVKM. V shed 4 bases, J shed 5 bases, and the junction held 10 bases outside the gene matches. The CDR3 is 16 residues long. The chain's CDR3 is CASSSSHRGAHQPQHF. CDR3 DNA sequence: TGTGCCAGCAGTTCCTCCCACAGGGGGGCCCATCAGCCCCAGCATTTT.

This clone has only a few counts. The chain couples TRBV4-1 to TRBJ1-6; 7 bases align to TRBD1. The ends lost 1 base at V and 14 bases at J; junction bases unmatched: 2. Germline V gives CDR1 MGHRA, CDR2 YSYEKL. CDR3 length equals 12 residues. The CDR3 DNA follows: TGCGCCAGCAGCCAAGCAGGGGGTGCCCTCCACTTT. Its protein product is CASSQAGGALHF.

The chain combines TRBV18 with TRBJ1-1, with TRBD1 identical over 10 bases. CDR1 is KGHSH, CDR2 LQKENI, per germline. The CDR3 totals 18 residues. V gave up 2 bases and J gave up 1 base; unmatched junction bases: 10. For the CDR3, the DNA is TGTGCCAGCTCACCATTAGGTTGGACAGGGGGTAAGAACACTGAAGCTTTCTTT. Amino acid sequence: CASSPLGWTGGKNTEAFF.

This chain joins TRBV5-8 and TRBJ2-2; D is ambiguous. Germline CDR1 and CDR2: SGHTS and YDEGEE. The CDR3 loop spans 17 amino acids. V lost 0 bases to trimming and J lost 4 bases, with 16 bases between them. The CDR3, as DNA: TGTGCCAGCAGCTTGGCAGTCCAGGTGCCCCTCACCGGGGAGCTGTTTTTT. Translating gives CASSLAVQVPLTGELFF.

V gene TRBV20-1 combines with J gene TRBJ2-7; D unclear. Trimming cost V 3 bases and J 6 bases, with 9 bases left between them. Germline V gives CDR1 DFQATT, CDR2 SNEGSKA (reference sequence). The CDR3 loop spans 11 amino acids. CDR3 DNA: TGCAGTGCTAGTCGGTGGGCCGAGCAGTACTTC. Protein sequence: CSASRWAEQYF.

This chain joins TRBV18 and TRBJ2-3; the D is unclear. The CDR3 sequence is 16 residues long. Germline V gene data show CDR1 as KGHSH and CDR2 as LQKENI. V dropped 5 bases and J dropped 4 bases, with 19 bases sitting between them. The CDR3 sequence is CASSTGASGFADTQYF. DNA for the CDR3: TGTGCCAGCTCAACCGGAGCATCCGGATTTGCAGATACGCAGTATTTT.

The chain recombines TRBV6-5 with TRBJ1-1; 9 bases are a match to TRBD1. The germline V gene has CDR1 MNHEY and CDR2 SVGAGI. The CDR3 consists of 14 residues. Trimming took 6 bases from V and 5 from J; bases not matched to a gene: 7. In DNA form, the CDR3 reads TGTGCCAGCAGATTCGCCGGACAGGGGACTGAAGCTTTCTTT. This sequence encodes CASRFAGQGTEAFF.

J is TRBJ1-2 and V is TRBV2; TRBD1 might be the D (5 bases). CDR1 and CDR2 from the germline V gene are SNHLY and FYNNEI. The CDR3 runs 14 residues. Trimming took 4 bases from V and 0 from J, leaving 9 bases between them. In DNA form, the CDR3 reads TGTGCCAGCAGTGCGACAGTACCTAACTATGGCTACACCTTC. Its protein is CASSATVPNYGYTF. The full variable domain, rest sourced from reference TRBV2 and TRBJ1-2, is EPEVTQTPSHQVTQMGQEVILRCVPISNHLYFYWYRQILGQKVEFLVSFYNNEISEKSEIFDDQFSVERPDGSNFTLKIRSTKLEDSAMYFCASSATVPNYGYTFGSGTRLTVV.

The J gene is TRBJ1-6, the V gene TRBV7-8, with no clear D. The V end lost 1 base, the J end lost 0 bases, and 4 bases lay between the germline ends. The CDR3 sequence is 15 residues long. The germline V gene has CDR1 SGHVS and CDR2 FQNEAQ. Written as DNA, the CDR3 is TGTGCCAGCAGCTTAGGGCTCTCCTATAATTCACCCCTCCACTTT. Translating gives CASSLGLSYNSPLHF.

J is TRBJ2-1 and V is TRBV18; 10 bases map to TRBD2. V gave up 3 bases and J gave up 7 bases; unmatched junction bases: 6. Germline-derived CDR1 and CDR2 are KGHSH and LQKENI. This CDR3 is built from 15 residues. The CDR3 region is CASSPGLAKGNEQFF. Here the CDR3 DNA reads TGTGCCAGCTCACCGGGACTAGCGAAAGGGAATGAGCAGTTCTTC.

Concerning this clone: The same CDR3 also results from other DNA sequences found in this sample. This sequence joins TRBV5-1 and TRBJ2-5; D is uncertain. The CDR3 is made up of 11 amino acids. CDR1 is SGHRS and CDR2 is YFSETQ in the germline V gene. Trimming removed 4 bases at V and 2 bases at J, with 3 bases between. The CDR3, as DNA: TGCGCCAGCAGCCAACAAGAGACCCAGTACTTC. Amino acid sequence: CASSQQETQYF.

This rearrangement joins TRBV5-1 to TRBJ2-7; D possibly corresponds to TRBD1 (6 bases). The germline V gene has CDR1 SGHRS and CDR2 YFSETQ. V lost 0 bases and J lost 6, with 19 bases in between. There are 16 residues in the CDR3. The CDR3 DNA sequence: TGCGCCAGCAGCTTGGGTTTTCGGACAGAGCCTACCGAGCAGTACTTC. Residues: CASSLGFRTEPTEQYF.

V is TRBV18 and J is TRBJ2-7, with 8 bases that match TRBD2. Losses at the gene ends were 0 bases for V and 5 bases for J; bases not matched to a gene: 0. CDR3 length: 13 residues. CDR1 and CDR2 (germline): KGHSH, LQKENI. The CDR3 nucleotides are TGTGCCAGCTCACCACCAGCGGGGGACGAGCAGTACTTC. Its protein is CASSPPAGDEQYF.

The chain couples TRBV5-1 to TRBJ2-1, with 8 positions matching TRBD1. In germline, CDR1 is SGHRS, CDR2 YFSETQ. The V gene end was trimmed by 5 bases and the J gene end by 3 bases; junction bases not matched to a gene: 10. The length of the CDR3 is 16 residues. The CDR3 here is CASRYQITGGYNEQFF. The DNA for the CDR3 is TGCGCCAGCAGGTATCAGATAACAGGGGGCTACAATGAGCAGTTCTTC.

The V and J genes are TRBV20-1 and TRBJ1-1; D may be TRBD1 (5 bases). Germline-derived CDR1 and CDR2 are DFQATT and SNEGSKA (reference sequence). Trimming took off 3 bases at V and 7 bases at J, with 9 bases between the two ends. The length of the CDR3 is 11 residues. CDR3 residues: CSARGPGEAFF. In nucleotides, the CDR3 is TGCAGTGCTAGGGGGCCGGGTGAAGCTTTCTTT.

This sequence joins TRBV5-1 and TRBJ2-2; 10 bases align to TRBD2. The length of the CDR3 is 16 residues. Trimming at V came to 4 bases and at J to 4 bases, leaving 7 bases not matched to a gene. CDR1 SGHRS and CDR2 YFSETQ come from the germline V gene. The CDR3 spells CASSELAGTSTGELFF. The CDR3 DNA sequence: TGCGCCAGCAGCGAACTAGCGGGGACCTCCACCGGGGAGCTGTTTTTT.

The chain combines TRBV7-2 with TRBJ1-3; a weak D match, TRBD1 (6 bases). CDR3 length: 16 residues. Trimming pared 5 bases from V and 0 bases from J, leaving 14 bases between. Germline V gene sequence: CDR1 SGHTA, CDR2 FQGNSA. The CDR3: CASSDQGLLSGNTIYF. The DNA of the CDR3 is TGTGCCAGCAGCGATCAGGGGCTCCTCTCTGGAAACACCATATATTTT. Combining the CDR3 with reference TRBV7-2 and TRBJ1-3 gives the whole variable domain GAGVSQSPSNKVTEKGKDVELRCDPISGHTALYWYRQSLGQGLEFLIYFQGNSAPDKSGLPSDRFSAERTGGSVSTLTIQRTQQEDSAVYLCASSDQGLLSGNTIYFGEGSWLTVV.

This chain joins TRBV3-1 (or the pseudogene TRBV3-2) and TRBJ1-3, with TRBD1 matching over 9 bases. There are 15 residues in the CDR3. The V and J ends lost 3 bases and 7 bases, in that order; junction bases with no gene match: 7. Looked up from germline, CDR1 is LGHDT and CDR2 is YNNKEL (reference sequence). The CDR3 sequence: CASSQRTGGGNTIYF. The CDR3 DNA reads TGTGCCAGCAGCCAGAGAACAGGGGGCGGGAACACCATATATTTT.

V is TRBV5-1 and J is TRBJ2-5; 12 bases fit TRBD2. Germline CDR1 SGHRS, CDR2 YFSETQ. This CDR3 spans 16 amino acids. V shed 3 bases, J shed 7 bases, and the junction held 10 bases outside the gene matches. This CDR3 is CASSWETSGGPRTQYF. CDR3 bases: TGCGCCAGCAGCTGGGAGACTAGCGGGGGCCCCAGGACCCAGTACTTC.